This TCR beta chain was found in a study of human T cells and chemical hapten exposure. With 1 base clipped from V and 6 bases from J, the junction kept 6 bases outside the gene matches. CDR1 and CDR2 (germline): SGDLS, YYNGEE. The length of the CDR3 is 17 residues. This clonotype was counted many times. Each CDR3 protein is one row after TCRdb ran MiXCR on the RACE reads. This table has roughly 380,000 distinct CDR3 sequences, approximately 5.1% appearing once. As for time point: pre-sensitization, week 0. Treatment defined: therapeutic diphenylcyclopropenone sensitization with weekly scalp DPC. The chain is built from TRBV9 and TRBJ2-1; 14 bases line up with TRBD2. This specimen was whole blood, taken in connection with sensitization to the hapten diphenylcyclopropenone (DPC). This clonotype was sampled from a woman between 50 and 59 years old with alopecia areata. Some clones in this sample may be carry-over from other donors' samples. The CDR3 sequence: CASSVRLAGGPVNEQFF. The CDR3 nucleotides are TGTGCCAGCAGCGTAAGACTAGCGGGAGGGCCGGTCAATGAGCAGTTCTTC. The complete variable domain, with remaining parts taken from reference TRBV9 and TRBJ2-1, reads DSGVTQTPKHLITATGQRVTLRCSPRSGDLSVYWYQQSLDQGLQFLIQYYNGEERAKGNILERFSAQQFPDLHSELNLSSLELGDSALYFCASSVRLAGGPVNEQFFGPGTRLTVL.